A single sample is the source of the 21 T cell receptor beta chains below, sequenced in a study of T-cell memory formation after mild COVID-19. TCRdb processed the 5' RACE reads anew with MiXCR; each CDR3 protein has one entry. The table shows hundreds of thousands of distinct CDR3 sequences, with just over 20% occurring only once. The source material was PBMCs or a T cell subset sorted from them (not recorded which). All receptors come from an adult woman who had mild COVID-19 (a few samples of this study predate the infection). Cell type and time point are not known.

The rearrangement joins TRBV20-1 to TRBJ2-7; perhaps TRBD2 as D (5 bases). The CDR3 contains 10 residues. Germline V lookup: CDR1 DFQATT, CDR2 SNEGSKA (reference sequence). Trimming took 6 bases from V and 7 from J, leaving 10 bases between them. Here the CDR3 DNA reads TGCAGTGCAACAACGGGGGAGCAGTACTTC. Amino acid sequence: CSATTGEQYF.

This clonotype has only a few counts. This may be a read error: a much more frequent sequence differs by one nucleotide. The chain links TRBV3-1 to TRBJ2-1; a possible D gene is TRBD2 (5 bases). This CDR3 is 13 amino acids long. The germline CDR1 and CDR2 sequences are LGHDT and YNNKEL (reference sequence). V was cut by 6 bases and J by 2 bases, with 8 bases left in between. The CDR3 here is CASRSGTYNEQFF. The CDR3 nucleotides read TGTGCCAGCAGGTCCGGGACCTACAATGAGCAGTTCTTC.

This clonotype was observed a few times. The chain links TRBV19 to TRBJ2-1, with 9 bases fitting TRBD2. V trimming: 3 bases; J trimming: 5 bases; junction bases outside the gene matches: 5. This CDR3 is built from 15 residues. CDR1 and CDR2 from the germline V gene are LNHDA and SQIVND (reference sequence). The CDR3: CASSISGSGHNEQFF. CDR3 nucleotides: TGTGCCAGTAGTATTAGCGGGAGCGGCCACAATGAGCAGTTCTTC.

The rearrangement uses TRBV27 and TRBJ1-5, with 7 nucleotides matching TRBD1. The V and J ends lost 1 base and 2 bases, in that order; junction bases with no gene match: 2. This CDR3 has 15 amino acids. Germline lookup yields CDR1 MNHEY and CDR2 SMNVEV (reference sequence). CDR3 nucleotides: TGTGCCAGCAGTTTATTAGGGACAGGCAATCAGCCCCAGCATTTT. This sequence encodes CASSLLGTGNQPQHF.

This clonotype was detected a few times. This chain connects TRBV6-5 to TRBJ2-3; 11 bases fit TRBD2. Germline V gene lookup returns CDR1 MNHEY and CDR2 SVGAGI. This CDR3 has 16 amino acids. V was clipped by 5 bases and J by 0 bases; unmatched bases: 4. CDR3 sequence: CASSRLAGGSTDTQYF. The CDR3 DNA reads as TGTGCCAGCAGTAGATTAGCGGGGGGGAGCACAGATACGCAGTATTTT.

The chain links TRBV28 to TRBJ1-5; D call uncertain. Germline V gene lookup returns CDR1 MDHEN and CDR2 SYDVKM. V lost 4 bases and J 9 bases, leaving 10 bases between the germline ends. The CDR3 spans 12 residues. The CDR3 region is CASSSPEWPQHF. CDR3 in DNA: TGTGCCAGCAGTTCCCCTGAGTGGCCCCAGCATTTT.

This clonotype came up a few times. The rearrangement joins TRBV5-1 to TRBJ1-2; tentatively, D is TRBD1 (5 bases). Germline-derived CDR1 and CDR2 are SGHRS and YFSETQ. Trimming took off 1 base at V and 6 bases at J, with 16 bases between the two ends. The CDR3 sequence is 15 residues long. The CDR3 here is CASSLSQVNPHGYTF. DNA for the CDR3: TGCGCCAGCAGCTTGTCACAGGTCAACCCCCATGGCTACACCTTC.

This clonotype was detected ten times or more. V and J are TRBV2 and TRBJ2-3; no definite D call. The V gene's germline CDR1 is SNHLY and CDR2 FYNNEI. Trimming shortened V by 4 bases and J by 0 bases, and 5 bases separated the two germline ends. The CDR3 is 13 amino acids. CDR3 in DNA: TGTGCCAGCAGTGTGTCTAGCACAGATACGCAGTATTTT. This translates into CASSVSSTDTQYF.

This sequence joins TRBV10-2 and TRBJ1-3; D not certain. Per germline, CDR1 WSHSY and CDR2 SAAADI. V shed 1 base and J shed 0 bases, with 10 bases lying between them. CDR3 length equals 16 residues. CDR3 sequence reads: CASSEYRRISGNTIYF. The DNA of the CDR3 is TGCGCCAGCAGTGAGTACCGGCGAATCTCTGGAAACACCATATATTTT.

This clonotype appeared a few times. This chain uses TRBV6-1 with TRBJ1-1; 9 bases are shared with TRBD1. V gave up 7 bases and J gave up 5 bases; unmatched junction bases: 8. Germline V lookup: CDR1 MNHNS, CDR2 SASEGT. This CDR3 contains 14 residues. This CDR3 reads CASIRDRVLTEAFF. Here the CDR3 DNA reads TGTGCCAGCATTAGGGACAGGGTGCTGACTGAAGCTTTCTTT.

This clonotype occurred a few times. The chain employs TRBV29-1 and TRBJ1-2; 7 positions agree with TRBD1. The CDR3 spans 14 residues. Per germline, CDR1 SQVTM and CDR2 ANQGSEA. Unmatched junction bases numbered 13, after V lost 5 bases and J lost 7 bases. The DNA for the CDR3 is TGCAGCGTTAAAACGGGCACAGGGGAATTTGGCTACACCTTC. It specifies CSVKTGTGEFGYTF.

This clonotype has just a few counts. The chain links TRBV5-1 to TRBJ2-2; D not certain. Trimming cost V 2 bases and J 0 bases, with 11 bases left between them. In germline, CDR1 is SGHRS, CDR2 YFSETQ. The length of the CDR3 is 16 residues. The CDR3 reads CASSFLSLTNTGELFF. As DNA, the CDR3 is TGCGCCAGCAGCTTTTTATCTCTGACGAACACCGGGGAGCTGTTTTTT.

This clonotype has just a few counts. The chain is built from TRBV20-1 and TRBJ2-1; the D gene is possibly TRBD2 (6 bases). The germline V and J ends were trimmed by 1 base and 6 bases, with 13 bases remaining between them. CDR3 length: 14 amino acids. Germline V gene lookup returns CDR1 DFQATT and CDR2 SNEGSKA (reference sequence). CDR3 loop: CSARAQGLTNEQFF. Written as DNA, the CDR3 is TGCAGTGCTAGAGCTCAGGGACTTACCAATGAGCAGTTCTTC.

This clonotype appeared a few times. The V gene is TRBV12-3 or TRBV12-4, the J gene TRBJ2-6; 9 positions match TRBD1. The CDR3 is made up of 17 amino acids. V dropped 7 bases and J dropped 0; count of bases not matched to a gene: 7. This chain's CDR3 is CASTSTGGYSGANVLTF. DNA of the CDR3: TGTGCCAGCACCTCGACAGGGGGTTACTCTGGGGCCAACGTCCTGACTTTC.

In this sample, this clonotype turned up a few times. CDR3 sequence (DNA): TGTGCCAGCAGCGGGGATCTAGCAATTAGCACAGATACGCAGTATTTT. Its translation: CASSGDLAISTDTQYF. This rearrangement joins TRBV12-3 or TRBV12-4 to TRBJ2-3; a weak D match, TRBD2 (5 bases). CDR3 length: 16 amino acids. Trimming took 6 bases from V and 0 from J, leaving 16 bases between them.

This clonotype was observed a handful of times. V gene TRBV6-2 or TRBV6-3 combines with J gene TRBJ2-3; TRBD2 might be the D (6 bases). Germline V gene sequence: CDR1 MNHEY, CDR2 SVGEGT. Trimming removed 2 bases at V and 5 bases at J, with 17 bases between. The CDR3 extends over 16 amino acids. The CDR3 loop is CASSYGRGSVGDTQYF. The CDR3 DNA follows: TGTGCCAGCAGTTACGGACGGGGGTCCGTCGGAGATACGCAGTATTTT.

This clonotype was recorded a few times. The V and J genes are TRBV18 and TRBJ2-1, with D perhaps matching TRBD2 (6 bases). Trimming removed 0 bases from V and 11 bases from J, with 17 bases in between. Germline V CDR1 and CDR2: KGHSH, LQKENI. This CDR3 region has 15 residues. CDR3 sequence: CASSPPEGKNSKQFF. The DNA of the CDR3 is TGTGCCAGCTCACCACCGGAGGGCAAGAACTCGAAGCAGTTCTTC. Full variable domain (outside the CDR3, taken from reference TRBV18 and TRBJ2-1): NAGVMQNPRHLVRRRGQEARLRCSPMKGHSHVYWYRQLPEEGLKFMVYLQKENIIDESGMPKERFSAEFPKEGPSILRIQQVVRGDSAAYFCASSPPEGKNSKQFFGPGTRLTVL.

This clonotype showed up many times. The V and J genes are TRBV5-1 and TRBJ2-1; D is unresolved. This CDR3 region has 14 residues. V shed 4 bases and J shed 6 bases, with 14 bases lying between them. Germline CDR1 and CDR2: SGHRS and YFSETQ. The CDR3 region has the DNA TGCGCCAGCAGCCCTTCGCCTGGCCCCAATGAGCAGTTCTTC. This sequence encodes CASSPSPGPNEQFF.

The chain carries TRBV3-1 and TRBJ2-3; D is perhaps TRBD2 (6 bases). The V end was cut by 3 bases, the J end by 4 bases, with 14 bases between. This CDR3 region has 15 residues. CDR1 is LGHDT and CDR2 is YNNKEL in the germline V gene (reference sequence). The CDR3 sequence is CASSQGLARADTQYF. The CDR3 region has the DNA TGTGCCAGCAGCCAGGGTCTAGCGAGGGCAGATACGCAGTATTTT.

This clonotype was seen a few times. A read error may account for a junction end that differs from germline. The rearrangement links TRBV14 to TRBJ2-1; D not resolved. The CDR3 sequence is 14 residues long. CDR1 SGHDN and CDR2 FVKESK come from the germline V gene. The chain's CDR3 is CASSQEWGFDDQFF. CDR3 bases: TGTGCCAGCAGCCAAGAATGGGGTTTCGATGATCAGTTCTTC.

This clonotype was observed a few times. The V gene is TRBV2, the J gene TRBJ2-3; unclear D gene. Germline loops: CDR1 SNHLY, CDR2 FYNNEI. The CDR3 consists of 14 residues. V was trimmed by 7 bases and J by 0 bases, leaving 11 bases between them. The chain's CDR3 is CASTGFSSTDTQYF. The CDR3 bases are TGTGCCAGCACTGGGTTTTCGAGCACAGATACGCAGTATTTT.